The T cell receptor (beta chain) described here comes from a study of CD8 T cells in Susac syndrome (dated by TCRdb to between 2018 and 2021). For the wider study: Whether CD8+ T cell activation and differentiation in Susac syndrome was antigen driven was tested using repertoire sequencing. Clonality of the CD8+ T cell repertoire was compared between over ten healthy donors, around 14 Susac syndrome patients and 15 or so multiple sclerosis patients.

The CDR3 holds 18 amino acids from the cysteine to the phenylalanine. The entry retains the CDR3 DNA only, 54 bases that are in frame from base 1. The germline V gene (reference sequence) provides CDR1 LNHDA and CDR2 SQIVND. The V end loses 3 bases and the J end loses 0 bases, and a stretch of 18 bases separates them. RNA was extracted using the RNeasy kit, and roughly 0.45 to 1 ug of the RNA was reverse transcribed with random hexamers. The immunoSEQ multiplex PCR assay, which covers 54 Vbeta and 13 Jbeta segments, was used to amplify TCR beta CDR3 regions. To correct PCR amplification bias, a synthetic template baseline was used for both primer optimization and computational correction. The authors' pipeline ran thus. Reads were assigned to V, D and J genes according to IMGT and analyzed in immunoSEQ Analyzer, with only productive sequences retained. To calculate clonality, Shannon entropy was normalized by log2 of the number of productive unique sequences and then subtracted from one. For each patient and control, public and private clones were evaluated within the 100 most prevalent clones. Clones were defined as Susac-specific when absent from the healthy and MS cohorts, from approximately 1,100 published viral clones and from other ImmuneACCESS disease sequences. The raw public data were reprocessed by TCRdb itself: fastp quality trimming at Q25, MiXCR clonotype calling, in-frame beta chains only. Duplicate CDR3 protein sequences are folded into a single record with the most common DNA and genes. These V and J calls derive from TCRdb rather than the authors' analysis. In all, the sample holds 350,000 to 550,000 distinct CDR3 sequences, and 85% to 90% of those were seen once. Of the sample, approximately 0.11% is held by the ten largest clones.

The full study reports these points: The TCR sequencing and HLA analysis was acknowledged to have included a relatively small number of individuals.

This clonotype was detected once. This receptor's antigen is unknown. No much larger clonotype is one base removed from it; base qualities were not supplied. One read alone provides weak support. High-throughput TCR beta sequencing profiled peripheral blood CD8+ and CD4+ T cells from healthy donors, Susac syndrome patients and multiple sclerosis patients. Multiple sclerosis controls were treatment-naive patients with stable or active relapsing-remitting disease fulfilling revised McDonald criteria. Bulk CD8+ and CD4+ T cells were purified magnetically by negative isolation, whereas CD8+ TEMRA cells were enriched by FACS. Blood was collected in EDTA tubes and processed within 24 hours, with PBMCs isolated through density gradient centrifugation. PBMCs intended for TCR sequencing were frozen in liquid nitrogen and were later thawed in a 37 degrees C water bath. The sorted or isolated CD4+, CD8+ and CD8+ TEMRA cells had a purity of 90% or higher.

The sample was CD8+ T cells from PBMCs. This receptor was identified in a human donor with multiple sclerosis. This receptor chain uses TRBV19 and TRBJ1-3; the D gene lacks a confident call. The CDR3 amino acid sequence is: CASSMNLHSDISGNTIYF. The DNA sequence is as follows: TGTGCCAGTAGTATGAATCTTCACTCCGACATCTCTGGAAACACCATATATTTT.